This T cell receptor (beta chain) was sequenced during a study of technical replicates of blood from a few donors. CDR1 MNHEY and CDR2 SVGAGI come from the germline V gene. CDR3 length equals 15 residues. The germline V and J ends were trimmed by 10 bases and 1 base, with 19 bases remaining between them. The method was immunoSEQ multiplex PCR; TCRdb's version includes in-frame clones alone and lacks a portion of them. This sample has about 84,000 clones, with 85% to 95% found just once. V and J are TRBV6-5 and TRBJ1-2; a possible D gene is TRBD1 (5 bases). The sequence was obtained from a human donor in good health. The sequenced material came from T cells isolated from PBMCs. The CDR3 DNA reads as TGTGCCACCTCAAGGGGTAGTTTTTTTAACTATGGCTACACCTTC. Its protein product is CATSRGSFFNYGYTF.